There are a few counts of the clone carrying this T cell receptor beta chain. Its antigen remains unknown. With a J-beta primer mix and a sample-barcoded 5' primer, a second PCR ran about 7 to 11 cycles. Sequencing yielded, for each sample, at least 3 million paired-end reads carrying CDR3. From the 5' RACE reads, TCRdb called clonotypes with MiXCR, one entry per CDR3 protein. Of roughly 1.9 million distinct CDR3 sequences in the sample, about two fifths were seen once. The sample is drawn from a study of blood T cells in healthy people across ages. Study-level findings and limits: Long-lived donors exceeded aged donors in naive CD4+ cells and diversity.

The germline V gene has CDR1 SGHRS and CDR2 YFSETQ. The CDR3 covers 16 residues. The ends lost 4 bases at V and 6 bases at J; junction bases unmatched: 14. The source of this sequence is a human donor in good health. Specimen: blood. The chain uses TRBV5-1 and TRBJ2-7; TRBD1 matches 9 bases. The CDR3 spells CASSVLPGQGNCEQYF. CDR3 nucleotide sequence: TGCGCCAGCAGCGTACTACCGGGACAGGGTAACTGCGAGCAGTACTTC.